Sequencing of this T cell receptor (beta chain) was carried out in a study of shared clonotypes between healthy human individuals (dated by TCRdb to 2019 to 2021). Background on the whole study: A few men and a couple of women, aged 18 to 49 years, made up the cohort. For each donor, CD4 naive and CD4 memory were each given three plates, CD8 naive was given two plates, and CD8 memory was given one plate. Blood TCR repertoires of a handful of healthy adults were deeply sequenced to estimate repertoire size and the extent of clonotype sharing between individuals. To increase sequencing depth and limit assay-specific biases, different laboratories used diverse techniques to prepare libraries and sequence TCR repertoires. Per donor, leukapheresis produced somewhere between about 0.8 and 9 billion PBMCs.

What the study reported, not specific to this receptor: The genetic and exposure-history diversity represented was limited by the small number of donors. Compared with non-shared clonotypes, clonotypes shared by all four sorted-subset donors had higher generation probabilities. Incomplete sequencing was indicated by rarefaction of sorted-subset datasets, despite the large sequencing depth. Estimated clonotype richness was generally larger for naive than for memory subsets. Based on pairwise subsampling, the degree of clonotype sharing among donors was expected to be affected by sequencing depth. When four donors were compared, the shared fraction of clonotypes was around 4.6% for naive CD4, roughly 3.3% for naive CD8, roughly 2.3% for memory CD4, and 0.35% to 0.5% for memory CD8. Sampling was restricted to blood, and TCR repertoires in tissues likely differ from the TCR repertoires found in blood.

The donors were healthy, HIV-negative adults with no recently reported acute infections or vaccinations. Every donor was a Caucasian adult residing in Nashville, Tennessee, USA. Magnetic negative selection was used to enrich CD4+ T cells, after which naive cells were positively selected on CD45RA and the negative fraction became the memory subset. Blood was obtained by leukapheresis, after which PBMCs were separated by Ficoll-Histopaque density gradient centrifugation and cryopreserved in liquid nitrogen vapor phase. Analytical flow cytometry was used to check the purity and quantity of every magnetically sorted T cell population. Each sorted fraction had its genomic DNA isolated and then quantified by UV absorbance on a Nanodrop 2000c. This clone was observed a single time. Its binding antigen is unknown. The sample holds no much larger clone one base away, and base qualities are not on file. According to the germline V gene, CDR1 reads MNHEY and CDR2 reads SVGAGI. From the cysteine up to the phenylalanine, the CDR3 has a length of 14 residues. Here the CDR3 DNA is all that survives: 42 bases in frame from base 1. The germline ends are 20 bases apart after V is trimmed by 8 bases and J by 9 bases.

Using the deep immunoSEQ assay, TCR CDR3 regions were amplified from genomic DNA by multiplex PCR. Genomic DNA extracted from each cell subset was distributed evenly over all wells of several immunoSEQ 96-well plates, and each plate served as one replicate. For sorted subsets, each replicate PCR was loaded with roughly 200 ng genomic DNA, equivalent to 30,000 to 35,000 T cell genomes. Purified libraries were quantified with a Qubit 3.0 fluorometer, sized on a Bioanalyzer 2100, and re-quantified with the KAPA Library Quantification kit. Every immunoSEQ 96-well plate was sequenced on a dedicated single-read 150-cycle Illumina NextSeq 550 flow cell. The published analysis was carried out like this. Because only junctional sequences without quality scores were contained in the immunoSEQ output, filtering matching that applied to full-length reads could not be performed. To assign V/J genes and CDR3, sequences were annotated against IMGT germline references using PyIR, a Python wrapper for IgBLAST v1.9. Reads were filtered out if the reads had weak V/J assignments (E-value above 1e-6), no CDR3, stop codons, out-of-frame junctions, or ambiguous translated residues. V3J clonotypes were defined as sequences sharing the same inferred V gene, J gene, and CDR3 amino acid sequence. Percentage overlap between repertoires was calculated by dividing the number of shared unique clonotypes by the size of the smaller repertoire. Repertoire richness was assessed with RTK rarefaction, the Chao1 estimator, and Recon v2.1 estimates of unobserved clonotypes. For all TCRbeta clonotypes obtained by the gDNA method from a few donors, generation probabilities were computed with OLGA. Imported from immuneACCESS, the table was reduced by TCRdb to in-frame sequences with V and J called. These copies leave out some clones; in studies compared against another copy, an unresolved V gene accounts for under half, and the cause of the remainder is not known. That table furnishes V, J and clone size, whereas the DNA furnished D and trimming. This sample comprises over 850,000 clones, approximately 80% of them detected only once. Under 0.65% of the sample is held by the ten biggest clonotypes.

The chain was built from TRBV6-5 and TRBJ2-4, with TRBD2 tentatively as D gene (5 bases match). Sequenced sample: memory CD4+ T cells from PBMCs. The cell subset or site label here, explained by the study, means: CD45RA-negative fraction. This TCR was recovered from a man between 18 and 29 years old in good health. Some clones in this sample may be carry-over from other donors' samples. In nucleotide form, the sequence is TGTGCCAGCCGTTCAAATAGCGACTCCGGCATTCAGTACTTC. Its coded protein is CASRSNSDSGIQYF.